Listed here is a single T cell receptor beta chain. The record originates from a study of blood T cell repertoires in COVID-19. As for the study in general: Italy, Spain and the United States were the sources of the convalescent and acute COVID-19 samples. PBMCs, B-cell-depleted T cells, or T cells were the source of the cDNA or gDNA that made up the material.

Seattle enrolled patients during active infection and tracked them longitudinally. The CDR3 runs 17 residues. CDR1 is LNHNV and CDR2 is YYDKDF in the germline V gene (reference sequence). V shed 5 bases and J 4 bases; nucleotides not matched to a gene: 7. In the authors' methods: From reference gene primer amplification, estimates of nucleated cell counts were derived. Clones were read by immunoSEQ multiplex PCR, and TCRdb kept only the in-frame ones, dropping some. Clone size and V and J calls were adopted from that table, with D and trimming inferred from the DNA. Of about 110,000 clones listed, less than 80% are singletons.

The clonotype was recovered from a man at least 80 years old with COVID-19, enrolled during active disease. The chain carries TRBV15 and TRBJ1-6, with 11 bases lining up with TRBD1. The sequenced material came from peripheral blood. CDR3 sequence: CATSAPGTGGYNSPLHF. The CDR3 DNA sequence: TGTGCCACCAGCGCACCCGGGACAGGGGGTTATAATTCACCCCTCCACTTT. The complete variable domain, with remaining parts taken from reference TRBV15 and TRBJ1-6, reads DAMVIQNPRYQVTQFGKPVTLSCSQTLNHNVMYWYQQKSSQAPKLLFHYYDKDFNNEADTPDNFQSRRPNTSFCFLDIRSPGLGDTAMYLCATSAPGTGGYNSPLHFGNGTRLTVT.